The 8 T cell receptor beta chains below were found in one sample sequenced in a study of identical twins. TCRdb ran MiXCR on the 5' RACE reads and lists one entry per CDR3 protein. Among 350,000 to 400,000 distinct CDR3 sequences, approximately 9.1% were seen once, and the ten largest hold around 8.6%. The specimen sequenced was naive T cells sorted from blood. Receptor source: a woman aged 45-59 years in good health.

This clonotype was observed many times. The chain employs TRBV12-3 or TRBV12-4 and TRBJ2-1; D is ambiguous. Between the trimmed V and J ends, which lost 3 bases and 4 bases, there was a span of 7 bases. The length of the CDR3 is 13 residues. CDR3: CASSFGPYNEQFF. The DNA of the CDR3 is TGTGCCAGCAGTTTTGGACCTTACAATGAGCAGTTCTTC.

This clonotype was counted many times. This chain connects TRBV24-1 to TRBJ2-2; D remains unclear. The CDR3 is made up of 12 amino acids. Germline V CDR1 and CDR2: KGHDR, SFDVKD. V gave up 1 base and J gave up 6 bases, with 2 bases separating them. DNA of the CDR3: TGTGCCACCAGTGATTTTCCCGGGGAGCTGTTTTTT. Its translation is CATSDFPGELFF.

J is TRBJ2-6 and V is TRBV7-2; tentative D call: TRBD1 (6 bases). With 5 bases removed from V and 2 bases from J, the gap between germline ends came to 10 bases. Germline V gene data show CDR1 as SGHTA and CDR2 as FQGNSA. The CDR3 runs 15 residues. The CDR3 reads CASSATGTGANVLTF. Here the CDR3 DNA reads TGTGCCAGCAGCGCAACAGGGACTGGGGCCAACGTCCTGACTTTC.

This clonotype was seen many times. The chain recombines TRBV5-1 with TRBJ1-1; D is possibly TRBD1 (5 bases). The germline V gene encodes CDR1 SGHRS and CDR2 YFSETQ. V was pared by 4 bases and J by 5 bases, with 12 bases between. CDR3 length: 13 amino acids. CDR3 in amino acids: CASSIGGSTEAFF. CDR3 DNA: TGCGCCAGCAGCATTGGGGGGAGTACTGAAGCTTTCTTT.

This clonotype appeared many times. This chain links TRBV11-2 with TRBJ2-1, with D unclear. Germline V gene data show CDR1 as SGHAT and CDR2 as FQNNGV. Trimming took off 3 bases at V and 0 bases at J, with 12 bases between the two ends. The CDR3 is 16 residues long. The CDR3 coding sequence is TGTGCCAGCAGCTTGCTGGCGTTAAGCTCCTACAATGAGCAGTTCTTC. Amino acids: CASSLLALSSYNEQFF.

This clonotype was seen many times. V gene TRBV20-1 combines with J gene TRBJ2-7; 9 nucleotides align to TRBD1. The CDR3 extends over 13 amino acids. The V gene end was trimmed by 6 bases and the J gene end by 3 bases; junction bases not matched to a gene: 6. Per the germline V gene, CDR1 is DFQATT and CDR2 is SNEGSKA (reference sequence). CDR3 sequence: CSAKGQGNYEQYF. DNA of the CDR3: TGCAGTGCGAAAGGACAGGGGAACTACGAGCAGTACTTC.

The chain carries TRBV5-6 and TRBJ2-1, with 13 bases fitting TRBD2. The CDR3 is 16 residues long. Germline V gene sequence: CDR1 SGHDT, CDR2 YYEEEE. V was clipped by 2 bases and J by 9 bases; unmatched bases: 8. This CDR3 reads CASSFQGLAGVGEQFF. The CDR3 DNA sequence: TGTGCCAGCAGCTTTCAAGGACTAGCGGGAGTCGGTGAGCAGTTCTTC.

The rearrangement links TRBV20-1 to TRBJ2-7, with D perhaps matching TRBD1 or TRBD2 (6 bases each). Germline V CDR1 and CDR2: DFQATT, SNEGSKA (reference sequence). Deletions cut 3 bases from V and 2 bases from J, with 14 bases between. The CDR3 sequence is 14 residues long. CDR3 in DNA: TGCAGTGCTAGTTCGGGGGCCAGGACCTACGAGCAGTACGTC. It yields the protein CSASSGARTYEQYV.